These T cell receptor beta chains were read from a single sample in a study of PD-L1 blockade in urothelial cancer. TCRdb's copy holds only in-frame clones and misses some; the assay was immunoSEQ multiplex PCR. The data hold some 63,000 clones, with more than 80% observed a single time. This specimen consisted of PBMCs, obtained around atezolizumab (anti-PD-L1) treatment. Receptors originate from a man in his 70s with urothelial cancer. Each CDR3 is given with its conserved first and last residue.

>TRBJ2-2|TRBV7-2
CASSLNSVSAGGELFF
>TRBJ1-3|TRBV27
CASSPGRVGNTIYF
>TRBJ1-4|TRBV7-8
CASSQTPTNEKLFF
>TRBJ2-2|TRBV9
CASSVSDRANTGELFF
>TRBJ2-3|TRBV5-6
CASSLSQVRSTDTQYF
>TRBJ2-7|TRBV10-3
CAISAETGTGSEQYF
>TRBJ1-1|TRBV9
CASSVGTGGSNTEAFF
>TRBJ2-3|TRBV4-2
CASSQGVQGTDTQYF
>TRBJ2-3|TRBV29-1
CSVAGITDTQYF
>TRBJ2-3|TRBV19
CASSSRTGRTDTQYF
>TRBJ1-1|TRBV7-2
CASSLSGQGGMNTEAFF
>TRBJ2-1|TRBV7-9
CASSEYRGEQFF
>TRBJ2-7|TRBV14
CASSPRQGEGLVDEQYF
>TRBJ2-7|TRBV7-9
CASQDRLYEQYF
>TRBJ2-3|TRBV10-3
CATGGGQPTDTQYF
>TRBJ2-5|TRBV10-2
CASSESRTSGGPGTQYF
>TRBJ2-5|TRBV7-9
CASSASGTSGETQYF
>TRBJ2-3|TRBV30
CAWNLLAGGFGTQYF
>TRBJ1-1|TRBV14
CASSQGQGVRNTEAFF
>TRBJ1-2|TRBV18
CASSPTSRLEGDYGYTF
>TRBJ1-3|TRBV30
CAWSVGISGNTIYF
>TRBJ2-3|TRBV9
CASSEGTGSTDTQYF
>TRBJ1-5|TRBV19
CASSINQGSNQPQHF
>TRBJ1-1|TRBV4-3
CASSQDPQQGANTEAFF
>TRBJ2-3|TRBV5-1
CASSPGGETDTQYF
>TRBJ2-7|TRBV2
CASTQGGIRLAQQYF
>TRBJ2-4|TRBV19
CASSIGLADIQYF
>TRBJ2-1|TRBV6-1
CASKTSGGGGEQFF
>TRBJ2-3|TRBV10-1
CASGTSLNTQYF
>TRBJ2-7|TRBV2
CASSGQGSMDEQYF
>TRBJ2-7|TRBV5-1
CASSPAAGGNYEQYF
>TRBJ2-2|TRBV10-3
CAISEDRGNTGELFF
>TRBJ2-3|TRBV19
CASSTSSGSGTDTQYF
>TRBJ2-7|TRBV11-3
CASSLGQGLSYEQYF
>TRBJ1-1|TRBV7-2
CASSSQGNTEAFF
>TRBJ2-7|TRBV5-5
CASSPLGQGYEQYF
>TRBJ1-6|TRBV28
CASSLGTGTNSPLHF
>TRBJ2-5|TRBV7-8
CASSLKDRGRETQYF
>TRBJ2-5|TRBV2
CASSLGLAGVEQYF
>TRBJ2-3|TRBV7-2
CASSSASGGGTDTQYF
>TRBJ1-2|TRBV25-1
CASSTNRADLRANYGYTF
>TRBJ2-2|TRBV21-1
CASSKVGSGRNTGELFF
>TRBJ1-5|TRBV5-6
CASSLYRSYRQPQHF
>TRBJ1-1|TRBV5-6
CASSPRTGAENTEAFF
>TRBJ1-4|TRBV18
CASSPPAQGATNEKLFF